These 17 T cell receptor beta chains were sequenced from one sample in a study of Graves' ophthalmopathy and Graves' hyperthyroidism. The TCR beta CDR3 regions underwent amplification from RNA transcripts. Following a first-round RT-PCR that used HTBI primers, a second-round multiplex PCR was carried out. A single record per CDR3 protein comes from TCRdb applying MiXCR to the multiplex PCR reads. The data show about 500,000 distinct CDR3 sequences, with less than 40% seen just once and around 4% held by the top ten. The specimen sequenced was peripheral blood or thyroid tissue (not recorded which). These receptors came from an adult man with Graves' hyperthyroidism.

The V gene is TRBV4-2, the J gene TRBJ1-1, with TRBD1 as a possible D gene (5 bases). The V end lost 0 bases, the J end lost 7 bases, and 24 bases lay between the germline ends. Germline assignment: CDR1 LGHNA and CDR2 YNFKEQ. CDR3 length: 18 residues. The CDR3 DNA follows: TGTGCCAGCAGCCAAGATCCCCAGGGAGTCATGGTAGGGAATGAAGCTTTCTTT. Translation: CASSQDPQGVMVGNEAFF.

V usage is TRBV25-1 and J usage is TRBJ1-1, with D possibly being TRBD1 (6 bases). Trimming stripped 8 bases from V and 7 bases from J, with 23 bases between. CDR1 and CDR2 from the germline V gene are MGHDK and SYGVNS. This CDR3 has 15 amino acids. The CDR3 sequence: CASSPLSVKDSEAFF. The CDR3 DNA reads TGTGCCAGCTCACCTTTAAGTGTCAAGGACAGTGAAGCTTTCTTT.

Many counts were recorded for this clonotype. This chain joins TRBV7-6 and TRBJ1-5; possible D gene TRBD1, 6 bases. The CDR3 spans 13 residues. Trimming took 6 bases from V and 4 from J, leaving 10 bases between them. Germline lookup yields CDR1 SGHVS and CDR2 FNYEAQ. This chain's CDR3 is CASSSRGNQPQHF. CDR3 nucleotide sequence: TGTGCCAGCAGTTCAAGGGGGAATCAGCCCCAGCATTTT.

At least ten counts were recorded for this clonotype. The genes are TRBV4-1 and TRBJ2-7, with 9 positions matching TRBD1. The CDR3 extends over 15 amino acids. The V gene's germline CDR1 is MGHRA and CDR2 YSYEKL. The V gene end was trimmed by 1 base and the J gene end by 3 bases; junction bases not matched to a gene: 4. Here the CDR3 DNA reads TGCGCCAGCAGCCAAGTCCCGGGACAGGGCTACGAGCAGTACTTC. This gives the protein CASSQVPGQGYEQYF.

This clonotype was detected a few times. The chain has TRBV6-2 or TRBV6-3 and TRBJ2-5; D is perhaps TRBD2 (5 bases). Germline-derived CDR1 and CDR2 are MNHEY and SVGEGT. This CDR3 region has 14 residues. V lost 7 bases, J lost 0 bases, and 12 bases lay in between. CDR3 residues: CASTPAGNQETQYF. The CDR3 bases are TGTGCCAGCACCCCGGCCGGGAACCAAGAGACCCAGTACTTC.

CDR3 sequence: CASSGRLAGGPVEQFF. For the CDR3, the DNA is TGTGCCAGCAGCGGACGACTAGCGGGGGGGCCAGTGGAGCAGTTCTTC. V usage is TRBV9 and J usage is TRBJ2-5, with 14 bases identical to TRBD2. The DNA end is a closer match to TRBJ2-1, so the J assignment may be wrong. The V gene's germline CDR1 is SGDLS and CDR2 YYNGEE. The CDR3 totals 16 residues.

The chain has TRBV25-1 and TRBJ2-5; 9 nucleotides line up with TRBD2. The V gene's germline CDR1 is MGHDK and CDR2 SYGVNS. Losses at the gene ends were 3 bases for V and 7 bases for J; bases not matched to a gene: 9. This CDR3 comprises 15 residues. The CDR3: CASSDPSGEAMTQYF. CDR3 DNA sequence: TGTGCCAGCAGTGATCCTAGCGGGGAGGCCATGACCCAGTACTTC.

This clonotype was seen ten or more times. The V call is TRBV19, the J call TRBJ2-7, with a weak D call TRBD2 (5 bases). Germline assignment: CDR1 LNHDA and CDR2 SQIVND (reference sequence). The CDR3 length is 15 residues. The germline V and J ends were trimmed by 7 bases and 0 bases, with 16 bases remaining between them. The CDR3 loop is CASNPGVGGSYEQYF. The CDR3 DNA reads TGTGCCAGTAATCCCGGGGTAGGTGGCTCCTACGAGCAGTACTTC. Full variable domain (rest looked up from reference TRBV19 and TRBJ2-7): DGGITQSPKYLFRKEGQNVTLSCEQNLNHDAMYWYRQDPGQGLRLIYYSQIVNDFQKGDIAEGYSVSREKKESFPLTVTSAQKNPTAFYLCASNPGVGGSYEQYFGPGTRLTVT.

This clonotype has at least ten counts. The chain carries TRBV14 and TRBJ2-7, with TRBD2 as a possible D gene (6 bases). The CDR3 contains 14 residues. The V gene lost 3 bases and the J gene lost 5 bases, with 14 bases spanning the gap. Germline V gene lookup returns CDR1 SGHDN and CDR2 FVKESK. In DNA, the CDR3 is TGTGCCAGCAGCCACGGCGGGACCCGGGACGAGCAGTACTTC. Its protein is CASSHGGTRDEQYF.

This clonotype was seen once. Mismatch with germline at one junction end may stem from a read error. The chain joins TRBV7-9 to TRBJ1-3; no firm D call. The length of the CDR3 is 17 residues. Germline loops: CDR1 SEHNR, CDR2 FQNEAQ (reference sequence). CDR3 sequence (DNA): TGTGCCAGCAGCTTAGTGTCCCGGGTGCACTCTGGAAGCACCATATATTTT. Residues: CASSLVSRVHSGSTIYF.

With regard to this clonotype: At one boundary the junction diverges from the germline segment, which might be a read error. The chain uses TRBV7-9 and TRBJ2-7, with 13 bases aligning to TRBD2. CDR1 is SEHNR, CDR2 FQNEAQ, per germline (reference sequence). The CDR3 covers 15 residues. The CDR3 bases are TGTGTCAGCAGCCGTACTAGCGGGAGGGTTGGGGAGCAGTACTTC. This gives the protein CVSSRTSGRVGEQYF.

The chain employs TRBV7-9 and TRBJ2-7; 10 nucleotides match TRBD2. The CDR3 contains 17 residues. V lost 1 base and J lost 0; bases outside the gene matches: 6. Germline V gene sequence: CDR1 SEHNR, CDR2 FQNEAQ (reference sequence). In DNA, the CDR3 is TGTGCCAGCAGCTTAGTCCGGACTAGCGGATTCTCCTACGAGCAGTACTTC. Translating it yields CASSLVRTSGFSYEQYF.

This clonotype was seen repeatedly, ten times or more. The chain combines TRBV7-9 with TRBJ1-4, with D uncertain. CDR1 SEHNR and CDR2 FQNEAQ come from the germline V gene (reference sequence). The V end lost 5 bases, the J end lost 0 bases, and 7 bases lay between the germline ends. This CDR3 contains 14 residues. The chain's CDR3 is CASSQSSTNEKLFF. The CDR3 DNA reads TGTGCCAGCAGCCAAAGCTCAACTAATGAAAAACTGTTTTTT. The whole variable domain, filled in from reference TRBV7-9 and TRBJ1-4, reads DTGVSQNPRHKITKRGQNVTFRCDPISEHNRLYWYRQTLGQGPEFLTYFQNEAQLEKSRLLSDRFSAERPKGSFSTLEIQRTEQGDSAMYLCASSQSSTNEKLFFGSGTQLSVL.

At least ten counts were recorded for this clonotype. The chain has TRBV27 and TRBJ1-5; D remains unclear. The ends were cut back, 5 bases at V and 6 bases at J, with 14 bases in the middle. Per the germline V gene, CDR1 is MNHEY and CDR2 is SMNVEV (reference sequence). The CDR3 covers 14 residues. DNA of the CDR3: TGTGCCAGCAGTCCAGAAAAGGGTGTTCAGCCCCAGCATTTT. It yields the protein CASSPEKGVQPQHF.

The DNA for the CDR3 is TGTGCCAGCAGTCCGGACAGACAGGGAAAGGAGCAGTACTTC. Its translation: CASSPDRQGKEQYF. The genes are TRBV9 and TRBJ2-7; 7 positions agree with TRBD1. The CDR3 spans 14 residues. J was trimmed by 7 bases and V by 5 bases; bases with no gene match: 12. From germline, CDR1 is SGDLS and CDR2 YYNGEE.

The genes are TRBV7-9 and TRBJ1-1, with D hard to call. V lost 5 bases and J lost 0, with 10 bases in between. Germline V gene lookup returns CDR1 SEHNR and CDR2 FQNEAQ (reference sequence). This CDR3 spans 14 amino acids. CDR3 nucleotide sequence: TGTGCCAGCAGCCAAGCGGTTGTGAACACTGAAGCTTTCTTT. Protein sequence: CASSQAVVNTEAFF.

The chain's CDR3 is CASSYWAGGAGNSPLHF. The CDR3 coding sequence is TGTGCCAGCAGTTATTGGGCAGGGGGCGCCGGTAATTCACCCCTCCACTTT. This sequence joins TRBV6-5 and TRBJ1-6; 8 bases fit TRBD1. CDR1 and CDR2 (germline): MNHEY, SVGAGI. The length of the CDR3 is 17 residues. V shed 3 bases, J shed 6 bases, and the junction held 10 bases outside the gene matches.